The clone carrying this T cell receptor beta chain showed up just a few times. Its antigen is unknown. This sample is drawn from a study of T-cell memory formation after mild COVID-19. Via MiXCR, TCRdb re-called the 5' RACE reads, giving one row per CDR3 protein. Among hundreds of thousands of distinct CDR3 sequences listed, 15% to 20% were seen once. Broader study findings: From day 15 to 85, contracting clones were balanced between CD4 and CD8, whereas later expanders leaned toward CD4+. Confirmation of SARS-CoV-2 specificity was lacking for second-wave clones peaking day 37.

The CDR3 is made up of 14 amino acids. The V end lost 3 bases, the J end lost 3 bases, and 10 bases lay between the germline ends. Germline lookup yields CDR1 MRHNA and CDR2 SNTAGT. The chain recombines TRBV6-4 with TRBJ2-3, with D possibly called TRBD1 or TRBD2 (6 bases each). Sequenced: PBMCs or a T cell subset sorted from them (not recorded which). This TCR came from a man aged 18 to 30 who had mild COVID-19 (a few samples of this study predate the infection). Cell type and time point are not known. CDR3 sequence: CASSEGGATDTQYF. CDR3 nucleotides: TGTGCCAGCAGTGAGGGGGGCGCGACAGATACGCAGTATTTT.